The clone carrying this T cell receptor (beta chain) was recorded many times. What it recognizes is unknown. The source of the sample is a study of T-cell reconstitution after alpha-beta-depleted transplantation in children. Study results and caveats: There were some patients whose high TCRbeta diversity at day 60 came from surviving recipient T cells and thymic progenitors. At the one-year point after transplant, T-cell counts and TCRbeta diversity were found to come mostly from T cells that had been newly produced. Reported findings indicate that, about two months after transplant, alpha-beta T cells came from several hundred expanded clones, which were derived from non-depleted graft cells.

As it was prepared, the TCRbeta library received unique molecular identifiers. TCRdb reanalysed the PCR reads using MiXCR and keeps one entry per CDR3 protein. The sample has 150,000 to 250,000 distinct CDR3 sequences, roughly 6.3% seen once; the top ten hold approximately 4.1%. V shed 1 base, J shed 6 bases, and the junction held 5 bases outside the gene matches. Germline V lookup: CDR1 LGHNA, CDR2 YSLEER. The CDR3 is 14 residues long. The clonotype comes from a girl less than two years old with combined immunodeficiency, due to receive a stem cell transplant. The chain carries TRBV4-3 and TRBJ1-1, with 7 bases identical to TRBD1. The material was PBMCs, obtained before TCRalphabeta/CD19-depleted stem cell transplant. CDR3 sequence: CASSQGRGRSEAFF. CDR3 nucleotides: TGCGCCAGCAGCCAAGGCAGGGGGAGGTCTGAAGCTTTCTTT.